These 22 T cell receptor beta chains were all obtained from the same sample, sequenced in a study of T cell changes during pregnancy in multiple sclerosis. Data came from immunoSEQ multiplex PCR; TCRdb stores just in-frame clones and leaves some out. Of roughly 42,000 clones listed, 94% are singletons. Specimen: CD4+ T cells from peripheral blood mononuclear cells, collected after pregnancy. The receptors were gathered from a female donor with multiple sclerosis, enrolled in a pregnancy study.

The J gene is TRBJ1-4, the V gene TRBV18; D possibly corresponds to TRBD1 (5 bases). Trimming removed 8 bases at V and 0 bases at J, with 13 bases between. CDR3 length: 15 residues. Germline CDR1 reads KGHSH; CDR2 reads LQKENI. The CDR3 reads CASHDRGATNEKLFF. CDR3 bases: TGTGCCAGCCACGACAGAGGTGCAACTAATGAAAAACTGTTTTTT.

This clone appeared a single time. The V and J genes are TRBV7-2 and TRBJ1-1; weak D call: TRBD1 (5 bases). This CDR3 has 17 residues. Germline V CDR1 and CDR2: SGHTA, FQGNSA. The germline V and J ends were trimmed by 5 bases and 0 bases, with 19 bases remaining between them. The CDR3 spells CASSRGRRGSLNTEAFF. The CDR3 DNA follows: TGTGCCAGCAGCCGGGGGAGGAGAGGGAGCCTGAACACTGAAGCTTTCTTT.

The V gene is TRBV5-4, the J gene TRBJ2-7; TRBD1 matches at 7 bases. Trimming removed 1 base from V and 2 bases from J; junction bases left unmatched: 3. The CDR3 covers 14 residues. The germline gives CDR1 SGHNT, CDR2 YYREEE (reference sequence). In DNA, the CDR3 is TGTGCCAGCAGCTTGAGGCAGGGGGCCTACGAGCAGTACTTC. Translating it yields CASSLRQGAYEQYF.

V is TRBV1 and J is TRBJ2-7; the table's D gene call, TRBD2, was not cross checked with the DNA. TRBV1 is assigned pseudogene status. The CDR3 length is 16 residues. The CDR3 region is CTSNSPTPRGYYEQYF. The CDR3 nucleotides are TGCACCAGCAATAGCCCGACCCCGAGAGGCTACTACGAGCAGTACTTC.

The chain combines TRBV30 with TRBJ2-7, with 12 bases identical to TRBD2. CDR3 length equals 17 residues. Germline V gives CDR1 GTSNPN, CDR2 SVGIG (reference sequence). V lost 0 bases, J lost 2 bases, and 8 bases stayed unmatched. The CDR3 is CAWSVLGLAGRPYEQYF. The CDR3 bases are TGTGCCTGGAGTGTACTCGGACTAGCGGGGAGACCCTACGAGCAGTACTTC.

The CDR3 DNA reads as TGTGCCTGGAGTGGGCAGGGCACCTACAATGAGCAGTTCTTC. This encodes CAWSGQGTYNEQFF. The chain recombines TRBV30 with TRBJ2-1; perhaps TRBD1 as D (5 bases). Germline V lookup: CDR1 GTSNPN, CDR2 SVGIG (reference sequence). V dropped 1 base and J dropped 2 bases, with 9 bases sitting between them. There are 14 residues in the CDR3.

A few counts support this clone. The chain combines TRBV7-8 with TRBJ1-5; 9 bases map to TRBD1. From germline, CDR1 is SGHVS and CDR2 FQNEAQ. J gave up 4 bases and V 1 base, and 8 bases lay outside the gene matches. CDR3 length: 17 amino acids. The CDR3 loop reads CASSLDSWDRENQPQHF. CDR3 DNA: TGTGCCAGCAGCTTAGACTCCTGGGACAGGGAAAATCAGCCCCAGCATTTT.

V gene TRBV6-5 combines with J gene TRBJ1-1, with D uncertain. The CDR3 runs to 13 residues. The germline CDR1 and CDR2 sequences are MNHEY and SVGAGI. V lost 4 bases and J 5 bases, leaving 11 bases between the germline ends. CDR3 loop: CASSSTWRTEAFF. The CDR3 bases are TGTGCCAGCAGTTCAACCTGGAGGACTGAAGCTTTCTTT.

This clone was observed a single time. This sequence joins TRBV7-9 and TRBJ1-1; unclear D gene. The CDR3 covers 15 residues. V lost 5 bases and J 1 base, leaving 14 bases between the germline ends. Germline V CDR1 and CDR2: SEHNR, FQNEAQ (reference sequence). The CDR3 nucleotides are TGTGCCAGCAGCCCACGGGAAGTCCGGAACACTGAAGCTTTCTTT. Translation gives CASSPREVRNTEAFF.

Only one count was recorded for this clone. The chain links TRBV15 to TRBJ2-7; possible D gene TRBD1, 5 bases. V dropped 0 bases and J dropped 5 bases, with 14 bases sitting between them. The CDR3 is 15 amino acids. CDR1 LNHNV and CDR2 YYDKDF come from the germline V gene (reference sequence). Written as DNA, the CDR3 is TGTGCCACCAGCAGAGATCACGCAGGGTCCGACGAGCAGTACTTC. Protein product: CATSRDHAGSDEQYF.

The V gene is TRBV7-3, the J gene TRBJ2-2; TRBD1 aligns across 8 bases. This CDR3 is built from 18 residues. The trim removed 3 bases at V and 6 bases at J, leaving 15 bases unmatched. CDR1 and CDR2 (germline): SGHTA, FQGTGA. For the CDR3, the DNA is TGTGCCAGCAGCTTCTTACCCCTAGACAGGGGAAGATCCGGGGAGCTGTTTTTT. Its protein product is CASSFLPLDRGRSGELFF.

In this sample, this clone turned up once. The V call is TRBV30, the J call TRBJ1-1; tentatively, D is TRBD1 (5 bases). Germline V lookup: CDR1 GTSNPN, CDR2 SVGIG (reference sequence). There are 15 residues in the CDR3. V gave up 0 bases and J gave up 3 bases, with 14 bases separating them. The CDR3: CAWSVMGSGDTEAFF. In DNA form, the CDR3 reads TGTGCCTGGAGTGTTATGGGGTCGGGGGACACTGAAGCTTTCTTT.

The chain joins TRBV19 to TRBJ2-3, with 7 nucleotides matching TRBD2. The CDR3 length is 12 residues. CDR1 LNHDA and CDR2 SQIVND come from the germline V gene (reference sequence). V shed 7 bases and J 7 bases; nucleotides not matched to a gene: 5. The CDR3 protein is CASTSGGYTQYF. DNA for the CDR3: TGTGCCAGTACCTCCGGGGGGTATACGCAGTATTTT. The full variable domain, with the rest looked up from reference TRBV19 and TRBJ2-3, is DGGITQSPKYLFRKEGQNVTLSCEQNLNHDAMYWYRQDPGQGLRLIYYSQIVNDFQKGDIAEGYSVSREKKESFPLTVTSAQKNPTAFYLCASTSGGYTQYFGPGTRLTVL.

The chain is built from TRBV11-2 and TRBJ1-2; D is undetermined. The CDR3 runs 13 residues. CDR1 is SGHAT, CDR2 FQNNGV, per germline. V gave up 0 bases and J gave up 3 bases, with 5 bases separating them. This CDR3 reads CASSLDRYYGYTF. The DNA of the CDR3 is TGTGCCAGCAGCTTAGACAGATACTATGGCTACACCTTC.

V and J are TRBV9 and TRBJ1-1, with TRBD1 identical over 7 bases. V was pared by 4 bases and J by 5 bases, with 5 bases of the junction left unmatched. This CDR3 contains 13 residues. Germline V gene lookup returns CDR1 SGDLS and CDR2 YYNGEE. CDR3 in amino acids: CASSPGQSTEAFF. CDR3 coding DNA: TGTGCCAGCAGCCCGGGACAGAGTACTGAAGCTTTCTTT.

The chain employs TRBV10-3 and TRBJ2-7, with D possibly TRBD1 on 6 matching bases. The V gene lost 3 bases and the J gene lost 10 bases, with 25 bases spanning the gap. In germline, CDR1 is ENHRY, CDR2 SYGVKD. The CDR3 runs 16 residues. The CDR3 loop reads CAISEPGHNTPVVQYF. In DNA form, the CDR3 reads TGTGCCATCAGTGAACCGGGACACAACACGCCTGTGGTTCAGTACTTC.

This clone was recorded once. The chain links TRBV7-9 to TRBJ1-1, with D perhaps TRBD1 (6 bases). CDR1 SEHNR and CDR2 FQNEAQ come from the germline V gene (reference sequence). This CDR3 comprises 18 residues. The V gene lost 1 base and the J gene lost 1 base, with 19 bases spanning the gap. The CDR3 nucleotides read TGTGCCAGCAGCTTAGACCGCGCAGGGGTCCGCCCGAACACTGAAGCTTTCTTT. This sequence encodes CASSLDRAGVRPNTEAFF.

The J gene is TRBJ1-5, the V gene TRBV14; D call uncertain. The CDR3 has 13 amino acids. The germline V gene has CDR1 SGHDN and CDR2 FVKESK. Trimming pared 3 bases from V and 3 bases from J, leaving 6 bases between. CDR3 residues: CASSHGINQPQHF. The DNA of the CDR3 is TGTGCCAGCAGCCACGGGATCAATCAGCCCCAGCATTTT.

DNA of the CDR3: TGTGCCAGCAGCCGGTACTACAGGGGGTCGGTCACCGGGGAGCTGTTTTTT. It specifies CASSRYYRGSVTGELFF. The chain combines TRBV27 with TRBJ2-2; the match to TRBD1 covers 8 bases. Germline loops: CDR1 MNHEY, CDR2 SMNVEV (reference sequence). The ends lost 6 bases at V and 4 bases at J; junction bases unmatched: 13. CDR3 length equals 17 residues.

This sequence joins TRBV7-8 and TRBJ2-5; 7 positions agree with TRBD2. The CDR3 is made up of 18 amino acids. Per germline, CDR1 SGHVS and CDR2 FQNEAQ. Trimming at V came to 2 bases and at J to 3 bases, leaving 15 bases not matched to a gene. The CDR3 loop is CASSLRRVGGGGEETQYF. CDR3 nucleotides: TGTGCCAGCAGCTTACGACGAGTCGGGGGTGGGGGGGAAGAGACCCAGTACTTC.

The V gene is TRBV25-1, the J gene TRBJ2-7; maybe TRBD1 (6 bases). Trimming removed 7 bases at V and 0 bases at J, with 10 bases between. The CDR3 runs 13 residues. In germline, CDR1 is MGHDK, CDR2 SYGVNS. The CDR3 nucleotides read TGTGCCAGCACGATACAGGGCTCCTACGAGCAGTACTTC. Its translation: CASTIQGSYEQYF.

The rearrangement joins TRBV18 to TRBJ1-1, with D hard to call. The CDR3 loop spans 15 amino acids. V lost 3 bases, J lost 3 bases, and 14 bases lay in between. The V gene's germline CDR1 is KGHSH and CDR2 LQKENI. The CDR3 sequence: CASSPERVSDTEAFF. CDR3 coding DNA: TGTGCCAGCTCACCCGAGCGGGTTTCGGACACTGAAGCTTTCTTT. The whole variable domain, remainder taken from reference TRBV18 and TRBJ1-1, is NAGVMQNPRHLVRRRGQEARLRCSPMKGHSHVYWYRQLPEEGLKFMVYLQKENIIDESGMPKERFSAEFPKEGPSILRIQQVVRGDSAAYFCASSPERVSDTEAFFGQGTRLTVV.